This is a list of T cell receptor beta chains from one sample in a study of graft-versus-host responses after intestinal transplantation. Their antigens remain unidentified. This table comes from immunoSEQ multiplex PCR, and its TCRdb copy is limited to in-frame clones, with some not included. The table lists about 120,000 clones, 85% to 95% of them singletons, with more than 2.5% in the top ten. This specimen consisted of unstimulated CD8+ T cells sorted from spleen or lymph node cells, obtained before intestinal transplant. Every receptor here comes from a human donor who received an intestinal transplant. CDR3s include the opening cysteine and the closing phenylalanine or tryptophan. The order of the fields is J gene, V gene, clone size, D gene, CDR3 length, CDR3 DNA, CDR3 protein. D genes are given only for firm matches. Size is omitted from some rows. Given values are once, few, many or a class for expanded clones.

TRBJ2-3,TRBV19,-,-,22,TGTGCCAGTAGTATAGATCCGGCCTATCAAGGTGGGGGAATAACGGGCACAGATACGCAGTATTTT,CASSIDPAYQGGGITGTDTQYF
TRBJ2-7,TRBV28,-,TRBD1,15,TGTGCCAGCAGTTTCATCAGGGGGAATACCTACGAGCAGTACTTC,CASSFIRGNTYEQYF
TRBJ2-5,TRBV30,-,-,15,TGTGCCTGGAGTGTACCGGAGGGCTCGGAAGAGACCCAGTACTTC,CAWSVPEGSEETQYF
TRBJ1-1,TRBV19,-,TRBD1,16,TGTGCCAGTAAAGTCAGATTTGGGACAGGGGACCCTGAAGCTTTCTTT,CASKVRFGTGDPEAFF
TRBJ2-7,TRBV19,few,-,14,TGTGCCAGTAGTCCCTCAGACAGCTTCTACGAGCAGTACTTC,CASSPSDSFYEQYF
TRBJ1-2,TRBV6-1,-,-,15,TGTGCCGGAGCTGGGAGATGGGGAATCGCCTATGGCTACACCTTC,CAGAGRWGIAYGYTF
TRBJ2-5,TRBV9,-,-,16,TGTGCCAGCAGCGCCCCATCTAGTGGATCGGGGGAGACCCAGTACTTC,CASSAPSSGSGETQYF
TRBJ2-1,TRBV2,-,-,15,TGTGCCAGCACCGAGGACTATCAAGCCTACAATGAGCAGTTCTTC,CASTEDYQAYNEQFF
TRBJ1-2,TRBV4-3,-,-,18,TGCGCCAGCAGCCAAGATCGAACCGACGAGGGCCTGGTCTATGGCTACACCTTC,CASSQDRTDEGLVYGYTF
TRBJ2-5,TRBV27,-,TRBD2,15,TGTGCCAGCAGTTGGCGAGCGGGAGTGGGAGAGACCCAGTACTTC,CASSWRAGVGETQYF
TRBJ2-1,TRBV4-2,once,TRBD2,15,TGTGCCAGCAGCCGAGGGGGGACTAGCTCTAATGAGCAGTTCTTC,CASSRGGTSSNEQFF
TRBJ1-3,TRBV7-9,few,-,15,TGTGCCAGCAGCTTTCTACAGGGATCTGGAAACACCATATATTTT,CASSFLQGSGNTIYF
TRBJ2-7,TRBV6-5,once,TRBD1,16,TGTGCCAGCAGTTCCGGGACAGGGGTCCCGTTACTCGAGCAGTACTTC,CASSSGTGVPLLEQYF
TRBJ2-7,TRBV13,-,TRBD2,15,TGTGCCAGCAGCTTCTCGACTAGCGCGCACTACGAGCAGTACTTC,CASSFSTSAHYEQYF
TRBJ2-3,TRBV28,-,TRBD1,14,TGTGCCAGCAGCGCCACAGGGGGCGCGGATACGCAGTATTTT,CASSATGGADTQYF
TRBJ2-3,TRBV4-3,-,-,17,TGCGCCAGCAGCCAAGCCGCGACTAGGGGGTCGGGAGATACGCAGTATTTT,CASSQAATRGSGDTQYF
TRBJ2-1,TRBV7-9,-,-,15,TGTGCCAGCAGTCCCTCCGAGGCGGGCTACAATGAGCAGTTCTTC,CASSPSEAGYNEQFF
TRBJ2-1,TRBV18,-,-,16,TGTGCCAGCTCACCACCGACCGAGGCCACATACCATGAGCAGTTCTTC,CASSPPTEATYHEQFF
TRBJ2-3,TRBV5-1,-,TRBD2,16,TGCGCCAGCAGCGAAAGACTAGCGGGAGGTAGGGATACGCAGTATTTT,CASSERLAGGRDTQYF
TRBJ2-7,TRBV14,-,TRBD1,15,TGTGCCAGCAGCGCCGGGACAGGGGGCTTCTACGAGCAGTACTTC,CASSAGTGGFYEQYF
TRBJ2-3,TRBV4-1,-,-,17,TGCGCCAGCAGCCAAGATACAGGACTCTACTTCATTGATACGCAGTATTTT,CASSQDTGLYFIDTQYF
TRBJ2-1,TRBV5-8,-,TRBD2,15,TGTGCCAGTAGGACGGGACTAGCGGGAGCCGATGAGCAGTTCTTC,CASRTGLAGADEQFF
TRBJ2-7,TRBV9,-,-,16,TGTGCCAGCAGCGTAGGTCGGCAAGGTTATCACGACGAGCAGTACTTC,CASSVGRQGYHDEQYF
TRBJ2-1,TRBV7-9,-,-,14,TGTGCCAGCCGGGGCAGCTATACAATTGATGAGCAGTTCTTC,CASRGSYTIDEQFF
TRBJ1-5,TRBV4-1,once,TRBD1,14,TGCGCCAGCAGCCAAGAGGGAGGGGGCGGCGTTACCTATTTT,CASSQEGGGGVTYF
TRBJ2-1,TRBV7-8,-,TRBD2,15,TGTGCCAGCAGCTTAACTAGCGGGCCCTGGGATGAGCAGTTCTTC,CASSLTSGPWDEQFF
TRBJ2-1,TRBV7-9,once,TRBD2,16,TGTGCCAGCAGCTTCACCGGGACTAGCGGTTACAATGAGCAGTTCTTC,CASSFTGTSGYNEQFF
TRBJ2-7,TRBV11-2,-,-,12,TGTGCCAGCTTGGACAGTTTCGACGAGCAGTACTTC,CASLDSFDEQYF
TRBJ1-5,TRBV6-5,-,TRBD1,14,TGTGCCAGCAGTCAATCAGGGGGCAGTCAGCCCCAGCATTTT,CASSQSGGSQPQHF
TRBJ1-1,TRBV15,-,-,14,TGTGCCACCAGCAGAGTTCCGCAGGGGTCTGAAGCTTTCTTT,CATSRVPQGSEAFF
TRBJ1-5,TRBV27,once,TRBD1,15,TGTGCCAGCAGCCTTTTACAGGGGCGCGGTCAGCCCCAGCATTTT,CASSLLQGRGQPQHF
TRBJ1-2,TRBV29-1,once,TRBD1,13,TGCAGCGTTGCTTCACAGGGGGCTGTTGGCTACACCTTC,CSVASQGAVGYTF
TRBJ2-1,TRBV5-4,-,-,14,TGTGCCAGCAGCTTGTATTCTGGGGCTGGCGAGCAGTTCTTC,CASSLYSGAGEQFF
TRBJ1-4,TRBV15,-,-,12,TGTGCCACCAGCAGAGAAACGGAAAAACTGTTTTTT,CATSRETEKLFF
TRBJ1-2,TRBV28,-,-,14,TGTGCCAGCAGTTTCGGGCAGGGACCCTACGGCTACACCTTC,CASSFGQGPYGYTF
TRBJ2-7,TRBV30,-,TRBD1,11,TGTGCCTTTTTTACAGGGGACGAGCAGTACTTC,CAFFTGDEQYF